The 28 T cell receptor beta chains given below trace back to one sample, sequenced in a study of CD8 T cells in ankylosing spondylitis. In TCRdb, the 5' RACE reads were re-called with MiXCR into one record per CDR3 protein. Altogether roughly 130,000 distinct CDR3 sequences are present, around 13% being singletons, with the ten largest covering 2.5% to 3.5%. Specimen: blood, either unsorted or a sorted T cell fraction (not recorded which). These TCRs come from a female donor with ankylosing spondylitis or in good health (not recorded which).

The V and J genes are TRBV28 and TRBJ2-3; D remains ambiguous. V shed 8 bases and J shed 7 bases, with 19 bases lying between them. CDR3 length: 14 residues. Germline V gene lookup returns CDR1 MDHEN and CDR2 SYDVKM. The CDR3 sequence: CASPWVLLSHTQYF. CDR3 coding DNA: TGTGCCAGCCCCTGGGTATTATTATCGCATACGCAGTATTTT.

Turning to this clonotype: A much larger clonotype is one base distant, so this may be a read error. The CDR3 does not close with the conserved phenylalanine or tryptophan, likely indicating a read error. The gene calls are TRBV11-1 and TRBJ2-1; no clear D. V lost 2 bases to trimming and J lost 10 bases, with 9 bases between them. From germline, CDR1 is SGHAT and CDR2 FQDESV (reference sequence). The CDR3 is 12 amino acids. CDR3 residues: CASSLRSHEQFI. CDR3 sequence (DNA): TGTGCCAGCAGCTTAAGGTCCCACGAGCAGTTCATC.

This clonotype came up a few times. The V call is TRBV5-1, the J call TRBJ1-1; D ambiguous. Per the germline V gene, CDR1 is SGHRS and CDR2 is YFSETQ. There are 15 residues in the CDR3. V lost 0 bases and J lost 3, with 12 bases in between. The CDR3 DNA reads TGCGCCAGCAGCTTGGTAAATCCTAGGGACACTGAAGCTTTCTTT. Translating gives CASSLVNPRDTEAFF. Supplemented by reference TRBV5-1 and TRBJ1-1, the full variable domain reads KAGVTQTPRYLIKTRGQQVTLSCSPISGHRSVSWYQQTPGQGLQFLFEYFSETQRNKGNFPGRFSGRQFSNSRSEMNVSTLELGDSALYLCASSLVNPRDTEAFFGQGTRLTVV.

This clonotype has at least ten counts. CDR3 region: CSVRTDGLVGANVLTF. CDR3 DNA: TGCAGCGTTAGGACGGACGGTCTAGTTGGGGCCAACGTCCTGACTTTC. This rearrangement joins TRBV29-1 to TRBJ2-6; no clear D gene. Germline CDR1 and CDR2: SQVTM and ANQGSEA. Trimming cost V 5 bases and J 3 bases, with 17 bases left between them. The CDR3 totals 16 residues.

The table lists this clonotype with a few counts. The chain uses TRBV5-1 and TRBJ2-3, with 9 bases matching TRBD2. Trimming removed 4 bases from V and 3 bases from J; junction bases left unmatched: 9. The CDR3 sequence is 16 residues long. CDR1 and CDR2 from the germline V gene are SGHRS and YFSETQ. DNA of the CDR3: TGCGCCAGCAGCCCGGGGGGGCTAGCGGGGACAGATACGCAGTATTTT. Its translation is CASSPGGLAGTDTQYF.

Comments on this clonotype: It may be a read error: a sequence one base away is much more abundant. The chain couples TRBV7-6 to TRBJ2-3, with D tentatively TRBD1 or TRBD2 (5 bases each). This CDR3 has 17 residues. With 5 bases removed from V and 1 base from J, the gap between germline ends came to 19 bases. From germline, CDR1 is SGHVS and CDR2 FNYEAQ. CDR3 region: CASSLPPGLVGTDTQYF. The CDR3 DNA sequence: TGTGCCAGCAGCCTACCCCCGGGGCTAGTGGGCACAGATACGCAGTATTTT.

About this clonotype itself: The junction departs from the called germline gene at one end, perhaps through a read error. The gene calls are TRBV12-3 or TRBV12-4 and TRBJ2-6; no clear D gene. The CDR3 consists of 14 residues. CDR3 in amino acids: CASSPFPGANVPTF. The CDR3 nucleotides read TGTGCCAGCAGTCCCTTCCCTGGCGCCAACGTCCCGACTTTC.

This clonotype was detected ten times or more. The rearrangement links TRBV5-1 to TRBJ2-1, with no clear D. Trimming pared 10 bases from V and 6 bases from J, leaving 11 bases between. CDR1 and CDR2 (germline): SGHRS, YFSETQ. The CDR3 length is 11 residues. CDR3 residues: CASTGGNEQFF. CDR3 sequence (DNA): TGCGCCTCGACTGGTGGCAATGAGCAGTTCTTC.

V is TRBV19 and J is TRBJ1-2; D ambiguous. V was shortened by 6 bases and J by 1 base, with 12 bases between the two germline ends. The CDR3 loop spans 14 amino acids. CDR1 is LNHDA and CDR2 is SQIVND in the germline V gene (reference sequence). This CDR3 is CASRILGSNYGYTF. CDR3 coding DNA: TGTGCCAGTAGGATATTGGGTAGTAACTATGGCTACACCTTC.

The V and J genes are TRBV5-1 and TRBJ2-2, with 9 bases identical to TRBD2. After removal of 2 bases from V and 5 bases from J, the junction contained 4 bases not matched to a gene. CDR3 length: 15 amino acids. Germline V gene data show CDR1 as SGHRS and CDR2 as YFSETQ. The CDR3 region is CASSFGTSKTGELFF. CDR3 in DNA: TGCGCCAGCAGCTTCGGGACTAGCAAGACCGGGGAGCTGTTTTTT.

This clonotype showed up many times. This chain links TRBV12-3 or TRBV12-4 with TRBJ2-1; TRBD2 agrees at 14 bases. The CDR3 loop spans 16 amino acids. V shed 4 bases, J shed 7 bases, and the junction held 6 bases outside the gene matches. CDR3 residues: CASSSRGLAGVNEQFF. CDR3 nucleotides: TGTGCCAGCAGTTCCCGGGGACTAGCGGGGGTAAATGAGCAGTTCTTC.

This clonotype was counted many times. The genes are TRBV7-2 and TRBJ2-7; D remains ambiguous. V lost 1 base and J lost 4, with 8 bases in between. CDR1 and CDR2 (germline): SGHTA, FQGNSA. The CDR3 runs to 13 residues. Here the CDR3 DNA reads TGTGCCAGCAGCTTAGGCACGGAATACGAGCAGTACTTC. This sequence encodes CASSLGTEYEQYF.

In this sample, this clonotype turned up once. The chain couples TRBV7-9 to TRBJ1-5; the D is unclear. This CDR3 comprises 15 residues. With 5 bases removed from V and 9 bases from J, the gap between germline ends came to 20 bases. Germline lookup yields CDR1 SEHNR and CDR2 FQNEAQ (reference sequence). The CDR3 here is CASSPGAEGSWPQHF. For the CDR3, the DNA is TGTGCCAGCAGCCCAGGCGCGGAGGGTTCGTGGCCCCAGCATTTT.

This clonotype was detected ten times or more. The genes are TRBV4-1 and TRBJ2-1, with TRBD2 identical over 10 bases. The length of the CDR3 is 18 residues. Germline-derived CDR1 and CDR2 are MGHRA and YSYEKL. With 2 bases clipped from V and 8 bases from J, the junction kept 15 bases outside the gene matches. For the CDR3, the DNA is TGCGCCAGCAGCCAATCTGGGTTTCGTAGCGGGGGGATCGATGAGCAGTTCTTC. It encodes CASSQSGFRSGGIDEQFF.

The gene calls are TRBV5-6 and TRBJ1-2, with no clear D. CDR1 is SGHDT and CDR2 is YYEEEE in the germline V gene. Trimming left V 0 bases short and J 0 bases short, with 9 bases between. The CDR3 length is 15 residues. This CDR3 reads CASSLDPGSNYGYTF. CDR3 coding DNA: TGTGCCAGCAGCTTGGATCCAGGTTCTAACTATGGCTACACCTTC.

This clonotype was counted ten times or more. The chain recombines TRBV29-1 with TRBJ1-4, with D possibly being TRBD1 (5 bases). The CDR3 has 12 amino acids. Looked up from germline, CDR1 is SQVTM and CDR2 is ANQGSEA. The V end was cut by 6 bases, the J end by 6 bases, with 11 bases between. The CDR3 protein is CSVVGRDEKLFF. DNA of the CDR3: TGCAGCGTGGTGGGCAGGGATGAAAAACTGTTTTTT.

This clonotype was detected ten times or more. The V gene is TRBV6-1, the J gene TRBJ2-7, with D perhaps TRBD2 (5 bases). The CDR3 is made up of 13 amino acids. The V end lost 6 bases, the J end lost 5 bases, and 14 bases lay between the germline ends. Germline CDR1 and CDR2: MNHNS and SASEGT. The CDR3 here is CASSPNFGNEQYF. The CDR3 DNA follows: TGTGCCAGCAGCCCCAATTTCGGGAACGAGCAGTACTTC.

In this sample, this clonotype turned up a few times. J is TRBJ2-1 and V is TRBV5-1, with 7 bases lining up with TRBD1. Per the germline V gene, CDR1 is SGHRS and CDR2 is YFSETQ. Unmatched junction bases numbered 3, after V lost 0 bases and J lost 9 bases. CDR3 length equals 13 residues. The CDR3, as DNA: TGCGCCAGCAGCTTGGCAACAGGGGCTGAGCAGTTCTTC. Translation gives CASSLATGAEQFF.

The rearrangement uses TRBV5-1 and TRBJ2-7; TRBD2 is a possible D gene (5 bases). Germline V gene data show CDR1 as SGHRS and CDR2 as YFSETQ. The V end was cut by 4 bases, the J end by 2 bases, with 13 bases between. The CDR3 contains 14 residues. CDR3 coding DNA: TGCGCCAGCAGCGAGAGGACGGAGGCCTACGAGCAGTACTTC. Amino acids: CASSERTEAYEQYF.

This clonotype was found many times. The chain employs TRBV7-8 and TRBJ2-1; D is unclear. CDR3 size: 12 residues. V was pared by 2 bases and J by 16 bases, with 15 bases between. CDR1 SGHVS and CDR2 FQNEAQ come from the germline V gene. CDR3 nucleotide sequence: TGTGCCAGCAGCTTAAGAGCCCCTGCGACCTTCTTC. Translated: CASSLRAPATFF.

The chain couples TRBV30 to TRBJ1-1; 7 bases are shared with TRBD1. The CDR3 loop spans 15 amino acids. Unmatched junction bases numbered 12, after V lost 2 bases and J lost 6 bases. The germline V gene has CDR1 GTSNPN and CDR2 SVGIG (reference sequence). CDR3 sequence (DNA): TGTGCCTGGAGTCCCCCCCGACAGGGTACGGCTGAAGCTTTCTTT. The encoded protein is CAWSPPRQGTAEAFF.

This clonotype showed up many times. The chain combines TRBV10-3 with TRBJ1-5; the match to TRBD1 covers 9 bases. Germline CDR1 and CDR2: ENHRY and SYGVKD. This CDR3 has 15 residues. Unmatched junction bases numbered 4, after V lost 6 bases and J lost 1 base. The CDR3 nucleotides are TGTGCCATCAGCCCGGGACAGGGAAGCAATCAGCCCCAGCATTTT. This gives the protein CAISPGQGSNQPQHF.

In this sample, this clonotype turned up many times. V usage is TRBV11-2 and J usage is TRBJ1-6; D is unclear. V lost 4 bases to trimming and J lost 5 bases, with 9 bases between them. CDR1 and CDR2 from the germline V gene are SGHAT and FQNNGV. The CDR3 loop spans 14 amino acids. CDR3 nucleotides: TGTGCCAGCAGCTCCCCTGGCGATAATTCACCCCTCCACTTT. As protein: CASSSPGDNSPLHF.

The CDR3 coding sequence is TGTGCCAGCAGCCCCGGAGTCGGCTCCTGGAACTATGGCTACACCTTC. Translated, it gives CASSPGVGSWNYGYTF. The chain couples TRBV5-6 to TRBJ1-2; D not certain. Germline V gene sequence: CDR1 SGHDT, CDR2 YYEEEE. V gave up 4 bases and J gave up 2 bases, with 18 bases separating them. This CDR3 has 16 residues.

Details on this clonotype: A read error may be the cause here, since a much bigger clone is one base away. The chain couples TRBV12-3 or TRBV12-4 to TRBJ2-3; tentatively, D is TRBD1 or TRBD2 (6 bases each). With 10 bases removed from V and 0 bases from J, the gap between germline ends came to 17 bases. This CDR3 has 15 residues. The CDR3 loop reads CANTLRGASTDTQYF. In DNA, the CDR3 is TGTGCCAACACCCTAAGGGGGGCTAGCACAGATACGCAGTATTTT.

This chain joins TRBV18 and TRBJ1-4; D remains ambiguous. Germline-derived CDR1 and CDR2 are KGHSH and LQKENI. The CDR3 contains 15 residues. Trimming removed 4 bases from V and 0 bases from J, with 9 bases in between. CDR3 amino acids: CASSLQIATNEKLFF. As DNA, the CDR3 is TGTGCCAGCTCACTCCAAATTGCAACTAATGAAAAACTGTTTTTT.

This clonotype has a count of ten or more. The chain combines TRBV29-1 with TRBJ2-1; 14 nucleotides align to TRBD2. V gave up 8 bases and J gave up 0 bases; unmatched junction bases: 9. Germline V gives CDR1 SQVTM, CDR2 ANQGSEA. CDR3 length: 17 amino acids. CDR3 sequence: CSTSGTSGGHSYNEQFF. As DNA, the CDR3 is TGCAGCACGTCCGGGACTAGCGGGGGTCACTCCTACAATGAGCAGTTCTTC.

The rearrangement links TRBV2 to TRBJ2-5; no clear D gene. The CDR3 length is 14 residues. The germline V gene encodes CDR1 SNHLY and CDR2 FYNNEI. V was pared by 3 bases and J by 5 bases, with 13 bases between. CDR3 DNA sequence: TGTGCCAGCAGTGACGGGCCCGCGAGCGAGACCCAGTACTTC. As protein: CASSDGPASETQYF. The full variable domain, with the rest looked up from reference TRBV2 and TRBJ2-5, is EPEVTQTPSHQVTQMGQEVILRCVPISNHLYFYWYRQILGQKVEFLVSFYNNEISEKSEIFDDQFSVERPDGSNFTLKIRSTKLEDSAMYFCASSDGPASETQYFGPGTRLLVL.